These 27 T cell receptor beta chains were all obtained from the same sample, sequenced in a study of blood T cell repertoires in COVID-19. The repertoire was sequenced with immunoSEQ multiplex PCR; TCRdb's copy has only in-frame clones and lacks some. Seen here are under 250,000 clones, roughly 82% observed once, and the top ten hold 5.5% to 6%. Sequenced material: peripheral blood. The origin of the receptors is an elderly woman with COVID-19, enrolled during active disease.

The chain joins TRBV9 to TRBJ2-7; 13 positions agree with TRBD2. CDR3 length: 15 residues. The V and J ends lost 4 bases and 6 bases, in that order; junction bases with no gene match: 7. In germline, CDR1 is SGDLS, CDR2 YYNGEE. The chain's CDR3 is CASSPRTSGGGEQYF. The CDR3 DNA sequence: TGTGCCAGCAGCCCGAGGACTAGCGGGGGAGGCGAGCAGTACTTC.

This clone has just a few counts. The chain is built from TRBV19 and TRBJ1-2; unclear D gene. Looked up from germline, CDR1 is LNHDA and CDR2 is SQIVND (reference sequence). V lost 5 bases and J lost 3, with 7 bases in between. The CDR3 has 12 amino acids. CDR3 nucleotides: TGTGCCAGTAGTGTGGCCGACTATGGCTACACCTTC. Translating gives CASSVADYGYTF.

V gene TRBV6-4 combines with J gene TRBJ1-1; D perhaps matches TRBD1 (6 bases). Germline V gene sequence: CDR1 MRHNA, CDR2 SNTAGT. The germline V and J ends were trimmed by 6 bases and 4 bases, with 18 bases remaining between them. The CDR3 has 15 amino acids. DNA of the CDR3: TGTGCCAGCAGGACGGAACCACAGGGAAGCACTGAAGCTTTCTTT. Translated, it gives CASRTEPQGSTEAFF.

The chain joins TRBV14 to TRBJ2-3; D possibly corresponds to TRBD2 (6 bases). Trimming removed 0 bases at V and 4 bases at J, with 11 bases between. This CDR3 comprises 15 residues. Looked up from germline, CDR1 is SGHDN and CDR2 is FVKESK. As DNA, the CDR3 is TGTGCCAGCAGCCAAGATAGAGGCGGGGCAGATACGCAGTATTTT. Amino acid sequence: CASSQDRGGADTQYF.

This clone was detected once. The chain has TRBV7-3 and TRBJ2-1; tentatively, D is TRBD2 (5 bases). The germline CDR1 and CDR2 sequences are SGHTA and FQGTGA. Between the trimmed V and J ends, which lost 2 bases and 5 bases, there was a span of 7 bases. CDR3 length: 13 amino acids. CDR3 in DNA: TGTGCCAGCAGCTTAGCGAGGGACAATGAGCAGTTCTTC. This gives the protein CASSLARDNEQFF. Based on the CDR3 plus reference TRBV7-3 and TRBJ2-1, the full variable domain is GAGVSQTPSNKVTEKGKYVELRCDPISGHTALYWYRQSLGQGPEFLIYFQGTGAADDSGLPNDRFFAVRPEGSVSTLKIQRTERGDSAVYLCASSLARDNEQFFGPGTRLTVL.

This clone turned up a few times. The genes are TRBV4-3 and TRBJ1-2; D remains ambiguous. Trimming shortened V by 0 bases and J by 2 bases, and 13 bases separated the two germline ends. This CDR3 spans 16 amino acids. Germline CDR1 reads LGHNA; CDR2 reads YSLEER. CDR3 protein: CASSQESAGGNYGYTF. CDR3 DNA: TGCGCCAGCAGCCAAGAATCTGCCGGAGGGAACTATGGCTACACCTTC.

This clone is a singleton in its sample. The chain uses TRBV25-1 and TRBJ2-1; a possible D gene is TRBD2 (5 bases). Germline V gene sequence: CDR1 MGHDK, CDR2 SYGVNS. The CDR3 length is 12 residues. The germline V and J ends were trimmed by 4 bases and 15 bases, with 16 bases remaining between them. The CDR3, as DNA: TGTGCCAGCAGTGGCCGAGGGCGGTCGGTGTTCTTC. It is translated as CASSGRGRSVFF.

V is TRBV23-1 and J is TRBJ1-1; unclear D gene. TRBV23-1 belongs to the ORF category, with a function that is uncertain. Deletions cut 3 bases from V and 3 bases from J, with 14 bases between. The CDR3 has 15 amino acids. The CDR3 bases are TGCGCCAGCAGTCAGGGCCCCTCGAGGGACACTGAAGCTTTCTTT. It yields the protein CASSQGPSRDTEAFF.

The table lists this clone with a count of one. The chain has TRBV29-1 and TRBJ2-3; a possible D gene is TRBD2 (7 bases). Germline values: CDR1 SQVTM, CDR2 ANQGSEA. There are 13 residues in the CDR3. With 4 bases removed from V and 7 bases from J, the gap between germline ends came to 15 bases. The CDR3 nucleotides read TGCAGCGTTGTGTGGGGGGGCCCGAATACGCAGTATTTT. As protein: CSVVWGGPNTQYF.

This clone was detected only once. The gene calls are TRBV15 and TRBJ2-1, with a weak D call TRBD1 (6 bases). The germline CDR1 and CDR2 sequences are LNHNV and YYDKDF (reference sequence). This CDR3 region has 15 residues. V was pared by 2 bases and J by 2 bases, with 10 bases between. The CDR3 here is CATSRRQGPYNEQFF. The CDR3 nucleotides are TGTGCCACCAGCAGAAGGCAGGGGCCCTACAATGAGCAGTTCTTC.

The chain employs TRBV10-2 and TRBJ2-7, with TRBD2 matching 8 bases. V was pared by 4 bases and J by 3 bases, with 2 bases of the junction left unmatched. This CDR3 has 13 residues. Looked up from germline, CDR1 is WSHSY and CDR2 is SAAADI. This CDR3 is CASSVAGNYEQYF. DNA of the CDR3: TGCGCCAGCAGTGTAGCGGGGAACTACGAGCAGTACTTC.

The J gene is TRBJ1-5, the V gene TRBV19; D may be TRBD1 (6 bases). This CDR3 has 16 residues. V was clipped by 7 bases and J by 7 bases, with 23 bases between them. Germline CDR1 reads LNHDA; CDR2 reads SQIVND (reference sequence). In nucleotides, the CDR3 is TGTGCCAGTACAACACAGGGTCGGCTGGTCGTACAGCCCCAGCATTTT. It encodes CASTTQGRLVVQPQHF. Together with reference TRBV19 and TRBJ1-5, the CDR3 gives the full variable domain: DGGITQSPKYLFRKEGQNVTLSCEQNLNHDAMYWYRQDPGQGLRLIYYSQIVNDFQKGDIAEGYSVSREKKESFPLTVTSAQKNPTAFYLCASTTQGRLVVQPQHFGDGTRLSIL.

This chain links TRBV7-2 with TRBJ2-5; D uncertain. The CDR3 contains 13 residues. V dropped 1 base and J dropped 5 bases, with 8 bases sitting between them. Germline values: CDR1 SGHTA, CDR2 FQGNSA. CDR3 region: CASSLGYLETQYF. CDR3 DNA sequence: TGTGCCAGCAGCTTAGGCTACCTGGAGACCCAGTACTTC. The whole variable domain, remainder taken from reference TRBV7-2 and TRBJ2-5, is GAGVSQSPSNKVTEKGKDVELRCDPISGHTALYWYRQSLGQGLEFLIYFQGNSAPDKSGLPSDRFSAERTGGSVSTLTIQRTQQEDSAVYLCASSLGYLETQYFGPGTRLLVL.

The chain couples TRBV2 to TRBJ1-1, with TRBD1 matching 8 bases. Germline CDR1 and CDR2: SNHLY and FYNNEI. This CDR3 is built from 13 residues. Losses at the gene ends were 6 bases for V and 5 bases for J; bases not matched to a gene: 5. CDR3 sequence (DNA): TGTGCCAGCAGGACAGGGGTTTGGACTGAAGCTTTCTTT. Protein: CASRTGVWTEAFF. Looking up the rest from reference TRBV2 and TRBJ1-1 gives the full variable domain: EPEVTQTPSHQVTQMGQEVILRCVPISNHLYFYWYRQILGQKVEFLVSFYNNEISEKSEIFDDQFSVERPDGSNFTLKIRSTKLEDSAMYFCASRTGVWTEAFFGQGTRLTVV.

This chain uses TRBV11-2 with TRBJ1-6; no clear D. The length of the CDR3 is 17 residues. In germline, CDR1 is SGHAT, CDR2 FQNNGV. The germline V and J ends were trimmed by 5 bases and 0 bases, with 14 bases remaining between them. As DNA, the CDR3 is TGTGCCAGCAGCCCGCGGGCGAGATTCTCCTATAATTCACCCCTCCACTTT. Protein product: CASSPRARFSYNSPLHF.

J is TRBJ2-5 and V is TRBV7-2, with TRBD1 as a possible D gene (6 bases). Trimming cost V 1 base and J 3 bases, with 21 bases left between them. This CDR3 is built from 18 residues. The germline V gene encodes CDR1 SGHTA and CDR2 FQGNSA. This chain's CDR3 is CASSLERAGRGLEETQYF. CDR3 DNA sequence: TGTGCCAGCAGCTTAGAGAGGGCTGGCAGGGGATTGGAAGAGACCCAGTACTTC. The full variable domain, rest sourced from reference TRBV7-2 and TRBJ2-5, is GAGVSQSPSNKVTEKGKDVELRCDPISGHTALYWYRQSLGQGLEFLIYFQGNSAPDKSGLPSDRFSAERTGGSVSTLTIQRTQQEDSAVYLCASSLERAGRGLEETQYFGPGTRLLVL.

This chain joins TRBV10-3 and TRBJ2-3; 9 bases fit TRBD2. The CDR3 totals 14 residues. The V and J ends lost 6 bases and 1 base, in that order; junction bases with no gene match: 2. Germline CDR1 reads ENHRY; CDR2 reads SYGVKD. Here the CDR3 DNA reads TGTGCCATCAGCTGGACTAGCGGCACAGATACGCAGTATTTT. It codes for CAISWTSGTDTQYF.

The rearrangement uses TRBV3-1 (or the pseudogene TRBV3-2) and TRBJ1-6, with D unresolved. Per germline, CDR1 LGHDT and CDR2 YNNKEL (reference sequence). This CDR3 comprises 15 residues. V was shortened by 6 bases and J by 0 bases, with 9 bases between the two germline ends. CDR3 in DNA: TGTGCCAGCAGGACATCGAGCTCCTATAATTCACCCCTCCACTTT. Protein product: CASRTSSSYNSPLHF.

The V gene is TRBV27, the J gene TRBJ2-3; 8 nucleotides line up with TRBD2. Germline V gives CDR1 MNHEY, CDR2 SMNVEV (reference sequence). CDR3 length: 16 residues. After removal of 3 bases from V and 1 base from J, the junction contained 6 bases not matched to a gene. The CDR3 loop reads CASSLSGGRGTDTQYF. CDR3 DNA: TGTGCCAGCAGTTTGAGCGGGGGTCGAGGCACAGATACGCAGTATTTT.

This sequence joins TRBV5-8 and TRBJ1-1; D is unresolved. The CDR3 extends over 14 amino acids. With 0 bases removed from V and 1 base from J, the gap between germline ends came to 7 bases. Germline V lookup: CDR1 SGHTS, CDR2 YDEGEE. The CDR3 spells CASSLARRNTEAFF. In nucleotides, the CDR3 is TGTGCCAGCAGCTTGGCCAGAAGGAACACTGAAGCTTTCTTT.

This chain joins TRBV5-8 and TRBJ1-6, with 7 bases aligning to TRBD1. Germline V gene lookup returns CDR1 SGHTS and CDR2 YDEGEE. Unmatched junction bases numbered 6, after V lost 5 bases and J lost 7 bases. This CDR3 has 14 residues. CDR3 coding DNA: TGTGCCAGCAGTCCTCAGGGGGTAAATTCACCCCTCCACTTT. This sequence encodes CASSPQGVNSPLHF.

This clone was detected only once. The V call is TRBV6-5, the J call TRBJ2-7; the D gene is possibly TRBD1 (6 bases). Trimming stripped 5 bases from V and 6 bases from J, with 14 bases between. Per germline, CDR1 MNHEY and CDR2 SVGAGI. CDR3 length: 13 amino acids. The CDR3 sequence: CASSLTGASEQYF. CDR3 DNA sequence: TGTGCCAGCAGTCTGACAGGAGCTTCCGAGCAGTACTTC.

This clone was counted only a few times. The chain has TRBV28 and TRBJ1-3; 7 bases agree with TRBD1. The J segment lost 2 bases and the V segment lost 7 bases, leaving 11 bases of the junction unmatched. The CDR3 extends over 16 amino acids. Germline V gene data show CDR1 as MDHEN and CDR2 as SYDVKM. The CDR3 DNA follows: TGTGCCAGCACTCCAGGGGGGTACAGGACTGGAAACACCATATATTTT. Amino acids: CASTPGGYRTGNTIYF.

V is TRBV7-2 and J is TRBJ2-5; perhaps TRBD2 as D (7 bases). CDR3 length: 17 amino acids. Between the trimmed V and J ends, which lost 0 bases and 2 bases, there was a span of 16 bases. Germline values: CDR1 SGHTA, CDR2 FQGNSA. This chain's CDR3 is CASSLAPAGAPQETQYF. The CDR3 region has the DNA TGTGCCAGCAGCTTAGCGCCCGCGGGGGCCCCACAAGAGACCCAGTACTTC.

V usage is TRBV29-1 and J usage is TRBJ2-3; TRBD2 matches 13 bases. In germline, CDR1 is SQVTM, CDR2 ANQGSEA. Losses at the gene ends were 8 bases for V and 5 bases for J; bases not matched to a gene: 13. The length of the CDR3 is 16 residues. In DNA, the CDR3 is TGCAGCCCATCGGGCGGACTAGCGGGGGTGGGAGATACGCAGTATTTT. It encodes CSPSGGLAGVGDTQYF.

V and J are TRBV6-4 and TRBJ2-2; 12 bases agree with TRBD2. Germline CDR1 MRHNA, CDR2 SNTAGT. CDR3 length: 17 amino acids. Losses at the gene ends were 2 bases for V and 1 base for J; bases not matched to a gene: 2. The CDR3 here is CASSDPGLAGNTGELFF. The CDR3 region has the DNA TGTGCCAGCAGTGACCCGGGACTAGCGGGGAACACCGGGGAGCTGTTTTTT.

This clone was seen more than once but under ten times. This chain connects TRBV6-5 to TRBJ1-1, with TRBD1 matching 7 bases. The CDR3 contains 12 residues. V lost 2 bases and J lost 10; bases outside the gene matches: 4. Germline V gene data show CDR1 as MNHEY and CDR2 as SVGAGI. This CDR3 is CASSYGAGGAFF. The CDR3 nucleotides read TGTGCCAGCAGTTACGGAGCAGGGGGAGCTTTCTTT.